This entry lists 5 T cell receptor beta chains sequenced from one sample in a study of blood T cell repertoires in COVID-19. The table came from immunoSEQ multiplex PCR; TCRdb's copy has only in-frame clones and leaves some out. Of some 120,000 clones listed, roughly 80% were seen once; the top ten hold over 2%. The specimen was peripheral blood. These receptors were collected from a man aged 30 to 45 with acute or convalescent COVID-19.

This chain links TRBV7-8 with TRBJ1-2; possible D gene TRBD1, 5 bases. In germline, CDR1 is SGHVS, CDR2 FQNEAQ. The germline V and J ends were trimmed by 5 bases and 2 bases, with 15 bases remaining between them. The length of the CDR3 is 15 residues. The DNA of the CDR3 is TGTGCCAGCAGCCCCCACACTAAGGGGAACTATGGCTACACCTTC. As protein: CASSPHTKGNYGYTF. The full variable domain, with the rest looked up from reference TRBV7-8 and TRBJ1-2, is GAGVSQSPRYKVAKRGQDVALRCDPISGHVSLFWYQQALGQGPEFLTYFQNEAQLDKSGLPSDRFFAERPEGSVSTLKIQRTQQEDSAVYLCASSPHTKGNYGYTFGSGTRLTVV.

V and J are TRBV3-1 (or the pseudogene TRBV3-2) and TRBJ2-1; TRBD1 agrees at 10 bases. CDR1 LGHDT and CDR2 YNNKEL come from the germline V gene (reference sequence). The CDR3 is 15 amino acids. J was trimmed by 6 bases and V by 8 bases; bases with no gene match: 10. In nucleotides, the CDR3 is TGTGCCAGCCTCGGACCGGGACAGGGGCCCAATGAGCAGTTCTTC. As protein: CASLGPGQGPNEQFF.

The rearrangement links TRBV30 to TRBJ2-2; D is possibly TRBD1 (6 bases). Germline V lookup: CDR1 GTSNPN, CDR2 SVGIG (reference sequence). CDR3 length: 14 residues. Trimming shortened V by 1 base and J by 7 bases, and 13 bases separated the two germline ends. CDR3 loop: CAWSGPGVNGELFF. The CDR3 coding sequence is TGTGCCTGGAGTGGACCAGGGGTGAACGGGGAGCTGTTTTTT.

The chain recombines TRBV19 with TRBJ2-1; 11 bases line up with TRBD2. CDR1 is LNHDA and CDR2 is SQIVND in the germline V gene (reference sequence). V lost 6 bases to trimming and J lost 4 bases; unmatched junction nucleotides: 5. The CDR3 is 15 residues long. CDR3 sequence reads: CASSTGTSGYNEQFF. The CDR3 coding sequence is TGTGCCAGTAGCACCGGGACTAGCGGTTACAATGAGCAGTTCTTC.

The J gene is TRBJ2-7, the V gene TRBV4-1, with D unresolved. CDR3 length: 15 residues. CDR1 is MGHRA, CDR2 YSYEKL, per germline. V shed 1 base and J shed 0 bases, with 10 bases lying between them. CDR3 in DNA: TGCGCCAGCAGCCAAGGACATTCCCTCTCCTACGAGCAGTACTTC. Its protein product is CASSQGHSLSYEQYF.